A single sample gave rise to the 16 T cell receptor beta chains below, sequenced in a study of blood T cell repertoires in COVID-19. TCRdb keeps only in-frame clones here, not all; method: immunoSEQ multiplex PCR. The table lists around 250,000 clones, roughly 89% of them singletons. Sequencing was done on a sample of peripheral blood. These receptors came from a woman in her 30s with active or convalescent COVID-19.

CDR3: CASSYLGSNEQFF. In nucleotides, the CDR3 is TGTGCCAGCAGCTACCTGGGGAGCAATGAGCAGTTCTTC. This chain joins TRBV7-9 and TRBJ2-1, with D maybe TRBD2 (5 bases). The CDR3 spans 13 residues. The germline V and J ends were trimmed by 4 bases and 6 bases, with 10 bases remaining between them. Germline values: CDR1 SEHNR, CDR2 FQNEAQ (reference sequence).

V and J are TRBV24-1 and TRBJ1-6; maybe TRBD1 (6 bases). Trimming removed 4 bases from V and 0 bases from J, with 15 bases in between. CDR3 length: 18 residues. Per the germline V gene, CDR1 is KGHDR and CDR2 is SFDVKD. The CDR3 nucleotides read TGTGCCACCAGTGACCATCGGACAGCGAGCTCCTATAATTCACCCCTCCACTTT. Its protein is CATSDHRTASSYNSPLHF.

The chain joins TRBV6-2 or TRBV6-3 to TRBJ1-2, with 7 bases fitting TRBD1. V gave up 6 bases and J gave up 4 bases; unmatched junction bases: 5. Germline-derived CDR1 and CDR2 are MNHEY and SVGEGT. The CDR3 runs to 13 residues. CDR3 region: CASSPGTVYGYTF. Written as DNA, the CDR3 is TGTGCCAGCAGCCCCGGGACAGTCTATGGCTACACCTTC.

This chain joins TRBV5-8 and TRBJ1-2, with TRBD1 matching 7 bases. J was trimmed by 8 bases and V by 0 bases; bases with no gene match: 13. The germline V gene has CDR1 SGHTS and CDR2 YDEGEE. CDR3 length: 16 residues. The CDR3 sequence: CASSLAYRGYRGGYTF. The CDR3 DNA reads TGTGCCAGCAGCTTGGCCTACAGGGGCTATCGAGGGGGCTACACCTTC.

This rearrangement joins TRBV3-1 (or the pseudogene TRBV3-2) to TRBJ1-2; unclear D gene. V was shortened by 0 bases and J by 1 base, with 12 bases between the two germline ends. Germline V gene sequence: CDR1 LGHDT, CDR2 YNNKEL (reference sequence). The CDR3 is made up of 16 amino acids. The CDR3 spells CASSQDTEALNYGYTF. The CDR3 bases are TGTGCCAGCAGCCAAGATACGGAGGCCCTTAACTATGGCTACACCTTC.

The V gene is TRBV27, the J gene TRBJ1-3; D is possibly TRBD1 (5 bases). Germline V gene sequence: CDR1 MNHEY, CDR2 SMNVEV (reference sequence). Trimming removed 5 bases at V and 0 bases at J, with 20 bases between. The CDR3 runs to 18 residues. CDR3 nucleotides: TGTGCCAGCAGTCAAAGGAGACAGAATACTTTCTCTGGAAACACCATATATTTT. Residues: CASSQRRQNTFSGNTIYF.

This chain uses TRBV5-1 with TRBJ2-1; 7 bases align to TRBD2. This CDR3 region has 14 residues. Germline-derived CDR1 and CDR2 are SGHRS and YFSETQ. With V trimmed by 6 bases and J by 3 bases, 6 bases remained unmatched. CDR3 nucleotide sequence: TGCGCCAGCAATGTGGGAGGGCTCTACAATGAGCAGTTCTTC. Translation: CASNVGGLYNEQFF. The full variable domain, in which reference TRBV5-1 and TRBJ2-1 provide the parts outside the CDR3, is KAGVTQTPRYLIKTRGQQVTLSCSPISGHRSVSWYQQTPGQGLQFLFEYFSETQRNKGNFPGRFSGRQFSNSRSEMNVSTLELGDSALYLCASNVGGLYNEQFFGPGTRLTVL.

The chain is built from TRBV7-3 and TRBJ2-3, with TRBD2 identical over 8 bases. The junction had 13 bases not matched to a gene; V was cut back by 5 bases and J by 0 bases. Germline V gives CDR1 SGHTA, CDR2 FQGTGA. The length of the CDR3 is 18 residues. The CDR3, as DNA: TGTGCCAGCAGCCCTACCTCAGCGGGAGCGGGAAGCACAGATACGCAGTATTTT. Translating it yields CASSPTSAGAGSTDTQYF.

V is TRBV20-1 and J is TRBJ1-1; D might be TRBD1 (5 bases). Trimming left V 6 bases short and J 8 bases short, with 13 bases between. The CDR3 extends over 11 amino acids. Germline V gene sequence: CDR1 DFQATT, CDR2 SNEGSKA (reference sequence). This CDR3 reads CSAHPGWEAFF. Written as DNA, the CDR3 is TGCAGTGCCCATCCAGGGTGGGAAGCTTTCTTT.

In its sample, this clone was seen once. This chain joins TRBV27 and TRBJ1-2; 9 nucleotides line up with TRBD1. Germline V CDR1 and CDR2: MNHEY, SMNVEV (reference sequence). Trimming took 5 bases from V and 3 from J; bases not matched to a gene: 4. The CDR3 totals 14 residues. DNA for the CDR3: TGTGCCAGCAGTGCCGGGACAGGGCACTATGGCTACACCTTC. Protein product: CASSAGTGHYGYTF.

The rearrangement joins TRBV7-3 to TRBJ2-2; D is ambiguous. CDR1 and CDR2 from the germline V gene are SGHTA and FQGTGA. Deletions cut 5 bases from V and 1 base from J, with 8 bases between. The CDR3 spans 14 residues. Written as DNA, the CDR3 is TGTGCCAGCAGCCCAACCGGGAACACCGGGGAGCTGTTTTTT. Amino acid sequence: CASSPTGNTGELFF.

CDR3 coding DNA: TGTGCCAGCAGCCGGGATGCTAGACCCTACGAGCAGTACTTC. Its protein product is CASSRDARPYEQYF. The rearrangement links TRBV7-6 to TRBJ2-7, with a possible D match to TRBD2 (5 bases). Looked up from germline, CDR1 is SGHVS and CDR2 is FNYEAQ. V shed 5 bases and J shed 2 bases, with 13 bases lying between them. The CDR3 spans 14 residues.

The chain employs TRBV12-3 or TRBV12-4 and TRBJ2-7; 7 nucleotides agree with TRBD1. V was pared by 6 bases and J by 4 bases, with 3 bases of the junction left unmatched. This CDR3 has 12 amino acids. Here the CDR3 reads CASRKGQYEQYF. CDR3 in DNA: TGTGCCAGCAGAAAGGGACAGTACGAGCAGTACTTC.

This clone was counted a few times. V gene TRBV4-3 combines with J gene TRBJ2-6, with 10 bases aligning to TRBD1. CDR3 length: 16 residues. Germline-derived CDR1 and CDR2 are LGHNA and YSLEER. The ends lost 4 bases at V and 10 bases at J; junction bases unmatched: 10. CDR3 protein: CASSLSTPGQGNVLTF. For the CDR3, the DNA is TGCGCCAGCAGCCTCTCCACACCGGGACAGGGGAACGTCCTGACTTTC.

This chain connects TRBV5-8 to TRBJ1-3; possibly TRBD1 for D (6 bases). CDR3 size: 12 residues. The germline gives CDR1 SGHTS, CDR2 YDEGEE. V gave up 4 bases and J gave up 11 bases, with 13 bases separating them. The CDR3: CASSTPGTPIYF. In DNA, the CDR3 is TGTGCCAGCAGCACCCCGGGGACACCCATATATTTT.

This chain joins TRBV3-1 (or the pseudogene TRBV3-2) and TRBJ1-3; 10 nucleotides align to TRBD1. Germline V lookup: CDR1 LGHDT, CDR2 YNNKEL (reference sequence). The CDR3 is 17 amino acids. Trimming at V came to 4 bases and at J to 0 bases, leaving 6 bases not matched to a gene. CDR3 coding DNA: TGTGCCAGCAGCCCTTGGACAGGGGGAAGCTCTGGAAACACCATATATTTT. Translating gives CASSPWTGGSSGNTIYF.